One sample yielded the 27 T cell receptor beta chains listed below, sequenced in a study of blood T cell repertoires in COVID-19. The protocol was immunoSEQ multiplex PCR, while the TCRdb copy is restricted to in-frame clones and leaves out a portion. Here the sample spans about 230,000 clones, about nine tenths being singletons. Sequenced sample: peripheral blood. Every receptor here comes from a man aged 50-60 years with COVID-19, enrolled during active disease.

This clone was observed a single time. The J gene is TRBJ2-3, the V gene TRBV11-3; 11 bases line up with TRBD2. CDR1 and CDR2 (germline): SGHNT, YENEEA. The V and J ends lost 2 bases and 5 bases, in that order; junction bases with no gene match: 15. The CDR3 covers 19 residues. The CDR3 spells CASSLTPGGTSGSGDTQYF. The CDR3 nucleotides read TGTGCCAGCAGCTTAACCCCCGGAGGAACTAGCGGGAGTGGAGATACGCAGTATTTT. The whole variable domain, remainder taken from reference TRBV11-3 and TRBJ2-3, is EAGVVQSPRYKIIEKKQPVAFWCNPISGHNTLYWYLQNLGQGPELLIRYENEEAVDDSQLPKDRFSAERLKGVDSTLKIQPAELGDSAVYLCASSLTPGGTSGSGDTQYFGPGTRLTVL.

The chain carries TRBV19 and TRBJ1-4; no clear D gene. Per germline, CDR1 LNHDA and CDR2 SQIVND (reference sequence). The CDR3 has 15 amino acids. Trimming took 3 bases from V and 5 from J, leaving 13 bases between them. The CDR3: CASSISLGVNEKLFF. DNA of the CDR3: TGTGCCAGTAGTATCTCCCTCGGAGTCAATGAAAAACTGTTTTTT.

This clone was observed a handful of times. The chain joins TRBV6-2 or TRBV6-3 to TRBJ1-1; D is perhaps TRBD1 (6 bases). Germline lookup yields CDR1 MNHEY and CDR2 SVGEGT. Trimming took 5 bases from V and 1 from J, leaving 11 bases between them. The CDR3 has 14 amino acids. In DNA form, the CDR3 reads TGTGCCAGCAGTCGGATAGGGGGGAACACTGAAGCTTTCTTT. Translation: CASSRIGGNTEAFF.

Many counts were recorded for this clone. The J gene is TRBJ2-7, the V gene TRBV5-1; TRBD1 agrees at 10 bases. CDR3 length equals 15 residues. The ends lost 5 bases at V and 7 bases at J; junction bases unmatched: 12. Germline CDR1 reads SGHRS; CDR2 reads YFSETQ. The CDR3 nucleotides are TGCGCCAGCAGACATGGGACAGGGGCCTCGTGGGAGCAGTACTTC. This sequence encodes CASRHGTGASWEQYF.

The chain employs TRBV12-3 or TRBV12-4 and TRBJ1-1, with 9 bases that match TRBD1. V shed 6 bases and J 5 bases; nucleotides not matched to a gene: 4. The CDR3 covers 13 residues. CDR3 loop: CASSQQGATEAFF. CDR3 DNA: TGTGCCAGCAGCCAACAGGGGGCGACTGAAGCTTTCTTT.

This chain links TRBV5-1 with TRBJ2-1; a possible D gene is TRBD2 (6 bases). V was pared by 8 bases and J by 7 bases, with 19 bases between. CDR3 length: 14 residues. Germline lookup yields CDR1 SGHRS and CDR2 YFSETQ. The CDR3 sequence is CASREIGLRNEQFF. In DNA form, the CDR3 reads TGCGCCAGTCGGGAGATCGGCCTCAGGAATGAGCAGTTCTTC.

The CDR3 DNA follows: TGTGCCAGCAGCTTGGGGGGGCTTCGGCGGCAGACCCAGTACTTC. Amino acids: CASSLGGLRRQTQYF. The V gene is TRBV7-9, the J gene TRBJ2-5, with D perhaps matching TRBD2 (7 bases). Trimming pared 3 bases from V and 6 bases from J, leaving 17 bases between. This CDR3 spans 15 amino acids. CDR1 and CDR2 from the germline V gene are SEHNR and FQNEAQ (reference sequence).

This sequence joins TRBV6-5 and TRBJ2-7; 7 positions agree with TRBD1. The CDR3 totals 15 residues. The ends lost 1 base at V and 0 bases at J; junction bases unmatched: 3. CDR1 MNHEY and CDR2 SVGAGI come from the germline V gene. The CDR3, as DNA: TGTGCCAGCAGTTACTACAGGGGACCCTCCTACGAGCAGTACTTC. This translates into CASSYYRGPSYEQYF.

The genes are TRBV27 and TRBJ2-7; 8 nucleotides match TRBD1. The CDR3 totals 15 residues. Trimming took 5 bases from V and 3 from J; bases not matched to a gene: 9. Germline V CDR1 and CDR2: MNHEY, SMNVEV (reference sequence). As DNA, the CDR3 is TGTGCCAGCAGTAGGGACAGGTCAAGTGACTACGAGCAGTACTTC. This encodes CASSRDRSSDYEQYF.

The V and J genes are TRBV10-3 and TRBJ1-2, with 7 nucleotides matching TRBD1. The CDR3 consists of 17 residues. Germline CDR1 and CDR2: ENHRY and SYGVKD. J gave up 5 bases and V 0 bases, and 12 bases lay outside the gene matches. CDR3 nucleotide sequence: TGTGCCATCAGTGAGTCGCCCTTTCCGGGACAGAGTTATGGCTACACCTTC. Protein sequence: CAISESPFPGQSYGYTF.

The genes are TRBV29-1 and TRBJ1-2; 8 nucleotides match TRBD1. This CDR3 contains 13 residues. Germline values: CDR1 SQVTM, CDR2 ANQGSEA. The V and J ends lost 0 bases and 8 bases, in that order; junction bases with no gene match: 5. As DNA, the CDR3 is TGCAGCGTTGAAGACTCGGACAGGGACGGCTACACCTTC. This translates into CSVEDSDRDGYTF.

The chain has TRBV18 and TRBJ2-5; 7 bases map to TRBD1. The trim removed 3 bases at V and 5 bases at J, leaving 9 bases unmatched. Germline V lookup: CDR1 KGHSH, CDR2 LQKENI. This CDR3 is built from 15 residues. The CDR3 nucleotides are TGTGCCAGCTCACCCGGGACAGCGCACAAGGAGACCCAGTACTTC. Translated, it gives CASSPGTAHKETQYF.

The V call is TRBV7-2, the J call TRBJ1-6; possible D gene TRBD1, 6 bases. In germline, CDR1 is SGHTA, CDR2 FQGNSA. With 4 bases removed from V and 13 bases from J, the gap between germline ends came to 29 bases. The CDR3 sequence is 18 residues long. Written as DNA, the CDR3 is TGTGCCAGCAGCTCCTCTAGGCTGGGACACCGATCTGGGTCGCCCCTCCACTTT. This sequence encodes CASSSSRLGHRSGSPLHF.

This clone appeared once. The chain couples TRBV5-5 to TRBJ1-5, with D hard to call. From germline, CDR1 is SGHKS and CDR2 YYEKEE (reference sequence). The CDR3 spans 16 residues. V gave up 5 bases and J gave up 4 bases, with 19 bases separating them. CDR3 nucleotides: TGTGCCAGCAGTTTTAACATGTTACTGAGGAATCAGCCCCAGCATTTT. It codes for CASSFNMLLRNQPQHF.

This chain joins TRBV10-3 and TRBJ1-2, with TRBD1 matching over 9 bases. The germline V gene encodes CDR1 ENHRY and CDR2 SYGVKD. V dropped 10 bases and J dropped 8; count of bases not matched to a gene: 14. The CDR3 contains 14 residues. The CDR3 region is CATGTGSTPGGYTF. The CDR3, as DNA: TGTGCCACCGGGACAGGGTCTACCCCTGGGGGCTACACCTTC.

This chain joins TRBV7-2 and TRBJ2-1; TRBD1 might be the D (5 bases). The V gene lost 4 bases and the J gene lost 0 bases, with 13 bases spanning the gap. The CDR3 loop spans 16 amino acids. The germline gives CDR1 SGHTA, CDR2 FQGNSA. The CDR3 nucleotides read TGTGCCAGCAGCTCCTGGGGCGCCAGCTCCTACAATGAGCAGTTCTTC. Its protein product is CASSSWGASSYNEQFF. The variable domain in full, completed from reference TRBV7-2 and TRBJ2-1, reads GAGVSQSPSNKVTEKGKDVELRCDPISGHTALYWYRQSLGQGLEFLIYFQGNSAPDKSGLPSDRFSAERTGGSVSTLTIQRTQQEDSAVYLCASSSWGASSYNEQFFGPGTRLTVL.

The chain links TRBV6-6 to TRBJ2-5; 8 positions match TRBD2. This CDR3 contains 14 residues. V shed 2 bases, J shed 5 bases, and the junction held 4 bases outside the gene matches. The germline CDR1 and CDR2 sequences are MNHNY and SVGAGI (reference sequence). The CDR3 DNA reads TGTGCCAGCAGTTACCGGGGGGGCCGGGAGACCCAGTACTTC. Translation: CASSYRGGRETQYF.

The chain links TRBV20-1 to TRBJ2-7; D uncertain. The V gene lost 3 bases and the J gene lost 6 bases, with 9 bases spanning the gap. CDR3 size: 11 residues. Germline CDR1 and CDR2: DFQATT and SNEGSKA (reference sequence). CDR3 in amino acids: CSARRNLEQYF. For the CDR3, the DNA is TGCAGTGCTAGGAGAAATCTCGAGCAGTACTTC.

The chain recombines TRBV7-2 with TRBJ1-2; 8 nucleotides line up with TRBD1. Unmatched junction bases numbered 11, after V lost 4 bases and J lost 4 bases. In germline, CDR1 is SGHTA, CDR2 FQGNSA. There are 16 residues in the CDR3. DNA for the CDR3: TGTGCCAGCAGCTCCGCCCGAACAGGGGGTGTCTATGGCTACACCTTC. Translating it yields CASSSARTGGVYGYTF. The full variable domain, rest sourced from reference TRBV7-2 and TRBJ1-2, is GAGVSQSPSNKVTEKGKDVELRCDPISGHTALYWYRQSLGQGLEFLIYFQGNSAPDKSGLPSDRFSAERTGGSVSTLTIQRTQQEDSAVYLCASSSARTGGVYGYTFGSGTRLTVV.

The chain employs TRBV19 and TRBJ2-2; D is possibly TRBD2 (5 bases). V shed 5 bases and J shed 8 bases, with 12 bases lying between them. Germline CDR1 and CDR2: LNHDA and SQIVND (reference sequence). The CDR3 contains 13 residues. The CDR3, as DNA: TGTGCCAGTAGTCCGGAGGTGTTGGGGGAGCTGTTTTTT. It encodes CASSPEVLGELFF.

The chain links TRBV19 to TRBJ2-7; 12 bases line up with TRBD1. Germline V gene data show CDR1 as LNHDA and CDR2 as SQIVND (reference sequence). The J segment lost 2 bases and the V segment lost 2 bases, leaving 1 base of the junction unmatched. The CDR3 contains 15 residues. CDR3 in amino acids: CASSIRDRGPYEQYF. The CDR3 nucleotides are TGTGCCAGTAGTATAAGGGACAGGGGGCCCTACGAGCAGTACTTC.

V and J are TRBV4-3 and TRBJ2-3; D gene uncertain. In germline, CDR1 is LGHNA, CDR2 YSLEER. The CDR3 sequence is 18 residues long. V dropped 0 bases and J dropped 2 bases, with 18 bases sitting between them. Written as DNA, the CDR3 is TGCGCCAGCAGCCAAGATCGAGCCCCGCCCCCAAACACAGATACGCAGTATTTT. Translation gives CASSQDRAPPPNTDTQYF.

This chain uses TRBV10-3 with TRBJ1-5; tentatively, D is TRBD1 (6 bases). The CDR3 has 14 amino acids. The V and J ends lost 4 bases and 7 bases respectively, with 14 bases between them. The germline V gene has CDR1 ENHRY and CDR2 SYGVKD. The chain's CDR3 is CAISARGAEQPQHF. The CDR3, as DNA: TGTGCCATCAGTGCCAGGGGAGCGGAACAGCCCCAGCATTTT.

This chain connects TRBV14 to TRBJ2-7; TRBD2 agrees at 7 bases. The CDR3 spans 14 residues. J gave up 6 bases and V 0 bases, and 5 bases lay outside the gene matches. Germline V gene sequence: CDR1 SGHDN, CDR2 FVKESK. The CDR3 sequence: CASSQDAGVGEQYF. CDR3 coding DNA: TGTGCCAGCAGCCAAGATGCGGGGGTTGGCGAGCAGTACTTC. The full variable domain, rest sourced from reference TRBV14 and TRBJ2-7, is EAGVTQFPSHSVIEKGQTVTLRCDPISGHDNLYWYRRVMGKEIKFLLHFVKESKQDESGMPNNRFLAERTGGTYSTLKVQPAELEDSGVYFCASSQDAGVGEQYFGPGTRLTVT.

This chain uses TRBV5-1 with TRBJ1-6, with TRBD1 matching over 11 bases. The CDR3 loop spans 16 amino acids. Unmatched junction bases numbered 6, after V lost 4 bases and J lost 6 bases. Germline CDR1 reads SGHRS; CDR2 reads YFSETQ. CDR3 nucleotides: TGCGCCAGCAGCGGGGGACAGGGGGTCCTTAATTCACCCCTCCACTTT. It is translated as CASSGGQGVLNSPLHF.

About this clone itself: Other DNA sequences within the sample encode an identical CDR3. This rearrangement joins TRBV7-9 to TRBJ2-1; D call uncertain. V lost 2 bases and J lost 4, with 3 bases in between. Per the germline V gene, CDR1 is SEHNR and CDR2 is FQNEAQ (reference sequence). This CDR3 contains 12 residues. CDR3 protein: CASSLLYNEQFF. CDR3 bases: TGTGCCAGCAGCTTATTATACAATGAGCAGTTCTTC.

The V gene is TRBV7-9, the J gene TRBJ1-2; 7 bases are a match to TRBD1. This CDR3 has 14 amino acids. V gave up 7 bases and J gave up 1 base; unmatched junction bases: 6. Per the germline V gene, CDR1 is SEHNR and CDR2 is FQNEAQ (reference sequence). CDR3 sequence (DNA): TGTGCCAGCACGGACAGGACAAATAACTATGGCTACACCTTC. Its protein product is CASTDRTNNYGYTF.